This T cell receptor beta chain was obtained from a study of blood T cells in healthy people across ages. Study-wide results and caveats: Age brought a roughly linear fall in TCR beta diversity measured per million T cells. Estimated diversity that came from one million T cells was considered an underestimate.

Regarding this clonotype: The antigen is unknown.

Then a second PCR, running about 7 to 11 cycles, was carried out with a sample-barcoded 5' primer and a J-beta primer mix. TCRdb independently ran MiXCR on the 5' RACE reads; one entry per CDR3 protein. The table shows over 950,000 distinct CDR3 sequences, with roughly 51% occurring only once. This CDR3 contains 19 residues. In germline, CDR1 is SNHLY, CDR2 FYNNEI. With 5 bases clipped from V and 0 bases from J, the junction kept 15 bases outside the gene matches. The chain combines TRBV2 with TRBJ2-7, with TRBD2 matching 11 bases. This sequence originates from an older woman in good health. The specimen sequenced was blood. The chain's CDR3 is CASSSPRTSGRMSSYEQYF. The CDR3 DNA is TGTGCCAGCAGTTCTCCGCGTACTAGCGGGAGAATGAGCTCCTACGAGCAGTACTTC.